The clone carrying this T cell receptor (beta chain) was recorded many times. The data derive from a study of T cells in Graves' hyperthyroidism and ophthalmopathy. Turning to the study itself: Peripheral blood draws took place at initial diagnosis, ahead of any treatment.

It was RNA transcripts that yielded the amplified TCR beta CDR3 regions. The TCR CDR3 was amplified in a first-round RT-PCR using the HTBI primer set. Via MiXCR, TCRdb re-called the multiplex PCR reads, giving one row per CDR3 protein. The data show hundreds of thousands of distinct CDR3 sequences, about 15% seen once. J lost 4 bases, V lost 1 base, and 11 bases had no gene match. The germline CDR1 and CDR2 sequences are SGHVS and FQNEAQ. CDR3 length equals 19 residues. Investigators excluded patients with uncontrolled infection, other autoimmune disease, pregnancy or lactation. Based on clinical symptoms, serum thyroxine and TRAb, thyroid ultrasound and orbital computed tomography, diagnoses were reached.

The sequenced material came from blood. The clonotype originates from a woman aged 18-29 years with Graves' hyperthyroidism. The V gene is TRBV7-8, the J gene TRBJ2-2; 11 bases are a match to TRBD2. CDR3 in DNA: TGTGCCAGCAGCTTAGACCACCCGGGACTAGCGGCCAGCACCGGGGAGCTGTTTTTT. Encoded protein: CASSLDHPGLAASTGELFF.